The table lists the clone carrying this TCR beta chain with many counts. These data belong to a study of CD8 T cells in ankylosing spondylitis. Each CDR3 protein is one row after TCRdb ran MiXCR on the 5' RACE reads. Among approximately 350,000 distinct CDR3 sequences listed, roughly 14% were seen once. The CDR3 runs to 15 residues. Germline V gives CDR1 LNHNV, CDR2 YYDKDF (reference sequence). Trimming pared 0 bases from V and 0 bases from J, leaving 7 bases between. This clonotype originated in a male donor with ankylosing spondylitis or in good health (not recorded which). The sequencing input was blood, either unsorted or a sorted T cell fraction (not recorded which). This chain joins TRBV15 and TRBJ2-3; no definite D call. The CDR3: CATSRDGSSTDTQYF. The CDR3 DNA sequence: TGTGCCACCAGCAGAGATGGGTCTAGCACAGATACGCAGTATTTT.